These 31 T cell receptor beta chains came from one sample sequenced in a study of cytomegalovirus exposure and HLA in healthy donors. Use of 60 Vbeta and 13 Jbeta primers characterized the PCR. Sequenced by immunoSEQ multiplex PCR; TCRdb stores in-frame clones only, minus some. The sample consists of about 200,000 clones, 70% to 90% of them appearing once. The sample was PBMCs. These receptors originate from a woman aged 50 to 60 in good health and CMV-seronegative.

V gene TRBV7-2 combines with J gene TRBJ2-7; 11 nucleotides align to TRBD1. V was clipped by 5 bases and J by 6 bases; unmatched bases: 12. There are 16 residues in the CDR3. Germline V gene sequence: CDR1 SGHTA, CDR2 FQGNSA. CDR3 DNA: TGTGCCAGCAGCCAATTATCCGGGACAGGGGGTAGCGAGCAGTACTTC. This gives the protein CASSQLSGTGGSEQYF.

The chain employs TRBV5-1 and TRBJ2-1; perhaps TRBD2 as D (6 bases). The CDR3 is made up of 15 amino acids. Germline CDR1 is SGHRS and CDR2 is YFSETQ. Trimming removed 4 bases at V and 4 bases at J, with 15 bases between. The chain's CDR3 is CASSGAGTLYNEQFF. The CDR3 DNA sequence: TGCGCCAGCAGCGGGGCCGGGACTTTATACAATGAGCAGTTCTTC.

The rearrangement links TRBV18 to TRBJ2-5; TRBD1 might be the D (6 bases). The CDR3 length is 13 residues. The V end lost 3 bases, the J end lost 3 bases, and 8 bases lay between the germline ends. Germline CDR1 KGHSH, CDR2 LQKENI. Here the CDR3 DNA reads TGTGCCAGCTCACCTGGACAGAAAGAGACCCAGTACTTC. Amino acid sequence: CASSPGQKETQYF.

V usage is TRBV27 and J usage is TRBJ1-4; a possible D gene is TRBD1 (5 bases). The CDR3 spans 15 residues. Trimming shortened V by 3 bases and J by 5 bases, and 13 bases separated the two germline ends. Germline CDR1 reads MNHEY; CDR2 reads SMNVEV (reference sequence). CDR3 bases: TGTGCCAGCAGTTTCGATAGGGGCGTAAATGAAAAACTGTTTTTT. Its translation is CASSFDRGVNEKLFF.

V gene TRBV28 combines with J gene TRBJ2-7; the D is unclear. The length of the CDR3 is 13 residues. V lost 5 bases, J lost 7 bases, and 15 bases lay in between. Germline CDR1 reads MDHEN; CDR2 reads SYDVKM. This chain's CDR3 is CASSLSSPREQYF. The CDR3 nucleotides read TGTGCCAGCAGTCTCTCCAGCCCGAGGGAGCAGTACTTC. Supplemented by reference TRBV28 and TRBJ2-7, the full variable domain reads DVKVTQSSRYLVKRTGEKVFLECVQDMDHENMFWYRQDPGLGLRLIYFSYDVKMKEKGDIPEGYSVSREKKERFSLILESASTNQTSMYLCASSLSSPREQYFGPGTRLTVT.

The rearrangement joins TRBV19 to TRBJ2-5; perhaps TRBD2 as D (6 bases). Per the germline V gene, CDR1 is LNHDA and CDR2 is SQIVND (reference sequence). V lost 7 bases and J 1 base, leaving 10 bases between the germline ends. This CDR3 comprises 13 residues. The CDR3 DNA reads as TGTGCCAGTAAGAGTAGCGGCCAAGAGACCCAGTACTTC. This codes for CASKSSGQETQYF.

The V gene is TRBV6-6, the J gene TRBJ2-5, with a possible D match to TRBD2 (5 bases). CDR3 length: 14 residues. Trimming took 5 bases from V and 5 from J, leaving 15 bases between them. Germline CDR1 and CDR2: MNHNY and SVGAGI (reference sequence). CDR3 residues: CASSKGVGRETQYF. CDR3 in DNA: TGTGCCAGCAGTAAGGGAGTCGGACGGGAGACCCAGTACTTC.

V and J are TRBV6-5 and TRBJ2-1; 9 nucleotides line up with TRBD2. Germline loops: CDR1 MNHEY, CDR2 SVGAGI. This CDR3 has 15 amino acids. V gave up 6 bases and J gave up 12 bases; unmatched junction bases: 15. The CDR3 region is CASRGLAGGPLGQFF. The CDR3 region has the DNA TGTGCCAGCAGGGGACTAGCTGGCGGGCCGCTCGGGCAGTTCTTC.

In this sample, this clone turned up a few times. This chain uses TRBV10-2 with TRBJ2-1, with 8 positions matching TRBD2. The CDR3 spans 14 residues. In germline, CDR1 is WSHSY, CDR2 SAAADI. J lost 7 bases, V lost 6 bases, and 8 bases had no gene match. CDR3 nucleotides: TGCGCCAGCAGCCCCGGGAGGGGAGGGAATGAGCAGTTCTTC. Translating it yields CASSPGRGGNEQFF.

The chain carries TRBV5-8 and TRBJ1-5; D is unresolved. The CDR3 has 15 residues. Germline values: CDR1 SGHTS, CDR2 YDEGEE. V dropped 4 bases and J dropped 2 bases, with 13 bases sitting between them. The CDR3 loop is CASSRASRRNQPQHF. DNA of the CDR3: TGTGCCAGCAGCCGAGCAAGCAGGCGCAATCAGCCCCAGCATTTT.

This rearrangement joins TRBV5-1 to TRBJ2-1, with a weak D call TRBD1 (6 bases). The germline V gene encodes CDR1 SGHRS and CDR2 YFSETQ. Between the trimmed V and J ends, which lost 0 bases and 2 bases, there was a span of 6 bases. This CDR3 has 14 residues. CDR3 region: CASSLGGPYNEQFF. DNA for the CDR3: TGCGCCAGCAGCTTGGGGGGGCCCTACAATGAGCAGTTCTTC.

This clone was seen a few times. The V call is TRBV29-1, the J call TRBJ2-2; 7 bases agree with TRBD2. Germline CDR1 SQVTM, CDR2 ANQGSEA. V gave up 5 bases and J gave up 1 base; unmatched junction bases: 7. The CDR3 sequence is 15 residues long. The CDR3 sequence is CSVSSSSGNTGELFF. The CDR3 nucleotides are TGCAGCGTTTCCTCCTCTAGCGGGAACACCGGGGAGCTGTTTTTT.

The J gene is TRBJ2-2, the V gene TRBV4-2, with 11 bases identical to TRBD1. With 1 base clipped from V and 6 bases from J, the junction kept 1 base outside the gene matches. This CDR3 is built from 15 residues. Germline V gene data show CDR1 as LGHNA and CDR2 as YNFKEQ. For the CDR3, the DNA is TGTGCCAGCAGCCAAGGGGGACAGGGGGCCGGGGAGCTGTTTTTT. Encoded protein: CASSQGGQGAGELFF.

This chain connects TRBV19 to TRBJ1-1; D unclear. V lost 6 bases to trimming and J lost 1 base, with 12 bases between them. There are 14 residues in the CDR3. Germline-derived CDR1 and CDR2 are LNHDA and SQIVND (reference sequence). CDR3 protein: CASRLQRGNTEAFF. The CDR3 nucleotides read TGTGCCAGTAGACTACAACGCGGGAACACTGAAGCTTTCTTT.

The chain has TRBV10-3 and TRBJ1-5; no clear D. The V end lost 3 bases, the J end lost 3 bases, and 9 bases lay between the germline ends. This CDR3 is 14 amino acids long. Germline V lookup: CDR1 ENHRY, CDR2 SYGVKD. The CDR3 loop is CAISDGRFNQPQHF. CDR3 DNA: TGTGCCATCAGTGACGGCAGGTTCAATCAGCCCCAGCATTTT.

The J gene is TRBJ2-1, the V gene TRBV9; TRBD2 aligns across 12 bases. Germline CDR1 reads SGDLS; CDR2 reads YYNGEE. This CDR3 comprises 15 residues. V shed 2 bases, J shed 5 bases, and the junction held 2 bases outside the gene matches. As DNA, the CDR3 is TGTGCCAGCAGCGTGCTAGCGGGAGGGGACAATGAGCAGTTCTTC. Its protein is CASSVLAGGDNEQFF.

The DNA of the CDR3 is TGTGCCAGCAGTTTATTGGACAGGGGAAACACTGAAGCTTTCTTT. As protein: CASSLLDRGNTEAFF. The chain recombines TRBV28 with TRBJ1-1, with TRBD1 matching 9 bases. The CDR3 contains 15 residues. The junction had 2 bases not matched to a gene; V was cut back by 1 base and J by 2 bases. Germline V gene data show CDR1 as MDHEN and CDR2 as SYDVKM.

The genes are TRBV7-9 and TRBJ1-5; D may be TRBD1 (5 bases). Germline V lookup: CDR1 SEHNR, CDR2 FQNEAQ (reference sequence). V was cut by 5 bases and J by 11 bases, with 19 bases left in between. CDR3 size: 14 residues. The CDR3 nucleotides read TGTGCCAGCAGCCCCTCGGGGGGGAGCGCGGCCCAGCATTTT. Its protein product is CASSPSGGSAAQHF.

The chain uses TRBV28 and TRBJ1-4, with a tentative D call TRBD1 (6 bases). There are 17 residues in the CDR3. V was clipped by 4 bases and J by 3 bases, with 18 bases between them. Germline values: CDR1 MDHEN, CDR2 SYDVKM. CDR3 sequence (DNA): TGTGCCAGCAGTTGGGCTCCCCCGGGACACCCTAATGAAAAACTGTTTTTT. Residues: CASSWAPPGHPNEKLFF.

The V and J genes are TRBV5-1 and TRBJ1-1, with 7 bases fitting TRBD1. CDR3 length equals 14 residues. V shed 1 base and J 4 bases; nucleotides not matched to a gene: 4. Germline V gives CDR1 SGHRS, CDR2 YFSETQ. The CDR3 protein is CASSLSRQGTEAFF. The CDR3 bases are TGCGCCAGCAGCTTGAGTCGACAGGGCACTGAAGCTTTCTTT.

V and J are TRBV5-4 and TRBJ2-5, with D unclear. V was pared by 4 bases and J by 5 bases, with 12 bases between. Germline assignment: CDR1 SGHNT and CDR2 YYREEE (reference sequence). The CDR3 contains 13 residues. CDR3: CASSQTQMETQYF. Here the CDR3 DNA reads TGTGCCAGCAGCCAGACTCAGATGGAGACCCAGTACTTC.

The DNA for the CDR3 is TGTGCCAGCAGCCCCAGGAGCGGGAGCTCCTACAATGAGCAGTTCTTC. Translation: CASSPRSGSSYNEQFF. This chain joins TRBV7-6 and TRBJ2-1; TRBD2 matches 8 bases. CDR1 and CDR2 from the germline V gene are SGHVS and FNYEAQ. The CDR3 spans 16 residues. Losses at the gene ends were 5 bases for V and 0 bases for J; bases not matched to a gene: 6.

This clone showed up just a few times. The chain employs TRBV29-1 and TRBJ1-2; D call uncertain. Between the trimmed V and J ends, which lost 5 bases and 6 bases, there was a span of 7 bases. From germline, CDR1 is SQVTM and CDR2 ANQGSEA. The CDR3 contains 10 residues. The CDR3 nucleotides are TGCAGCGTTCTATTCAATGGCTACACCTTC. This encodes CSVLFNGYTF.

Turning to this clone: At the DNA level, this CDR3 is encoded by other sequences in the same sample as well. CDR3 nucleotide sequence: TGTGCCAGCACCCCTAGCCTCCTAGCGGGAATTAAGTCGGACGAGCAGTACTTC. This gives the protein CASTPSLLAGIKSDEQYF. This rearrangement joins TRBV28 to TRBJ2-7, with 9 bases lining up with TRBD2. The ends lost 7 bases at V and 5 bases at J; junction bases unmatched: 21. Germline V CDR1 and CDR2: MDHEN, SYDVKM. This CDR3 comprises 18 residues.

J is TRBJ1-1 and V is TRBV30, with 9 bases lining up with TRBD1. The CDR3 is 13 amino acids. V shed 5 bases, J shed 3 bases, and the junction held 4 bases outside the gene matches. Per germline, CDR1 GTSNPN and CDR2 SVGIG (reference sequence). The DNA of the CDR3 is TGTGCCTGGGGGGGACAGGGCCACACTGAAGCTTTCTTT. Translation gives CAWGGQGHTEAFF.

The CDR3, as DNA: TGTGCCAGCAGCCGGACCTCCGGGACAGGATATGGCGAGCAGTACTTC. Translating it yields CASSRTSGTGYGEQYF. This chain links TRBV7-8 with TRBJ2-7, with 8 bases aligning to TRBD1. CDR1 and CDR2 from the germline V gene are SGHVS and FQNEAQ. The CDR3 sequence is 16 residues long. The J segment lost 6 bases and the V segment lost 5 bases, leaving 15 bases of the junction unmatched. The full variable domain, with the rest looked up from reference TRBV7-8 and TRBJ2-7, is GAGVSQSPRYKVAKRGQDVALRCDPISGHVSLFWYQQALGQGPEFLTYFQNEAQLDKSGLPSDRFFAERPEGSVSTLKIQRTQQEDSAVYLCASSRTSGTGYGEQYFGPGTRLTVT.

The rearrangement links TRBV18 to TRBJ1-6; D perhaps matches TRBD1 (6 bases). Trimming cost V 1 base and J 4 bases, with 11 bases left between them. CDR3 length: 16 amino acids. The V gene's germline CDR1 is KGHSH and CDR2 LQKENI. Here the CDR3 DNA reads TGTGCCAGCTCACCACAGCTCGGACAGTATAATTCACCCCTCCACTTT. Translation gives CASSPQLGQYNSPLHF. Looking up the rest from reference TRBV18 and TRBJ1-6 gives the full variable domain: NAGVMQNPRHLVRRRGQEARLRCSPMKGHSHVYWYRQLPEEGLKFMVYLQKENIIDESGMPKERFSAEFPKEGPSILRIQQVVRGDSAAYFCASSPQLGQYNSPLHFGNGTRLTVT.

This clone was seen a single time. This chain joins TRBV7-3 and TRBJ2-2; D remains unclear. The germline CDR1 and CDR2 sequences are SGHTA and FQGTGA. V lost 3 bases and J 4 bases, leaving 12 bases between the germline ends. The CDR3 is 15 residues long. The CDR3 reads CASSLSGLPTGELFF. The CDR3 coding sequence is TGTGCCAGCAGCTTGTCGGGTCTTCCCACCGGGGAGCTGTTTTTT.

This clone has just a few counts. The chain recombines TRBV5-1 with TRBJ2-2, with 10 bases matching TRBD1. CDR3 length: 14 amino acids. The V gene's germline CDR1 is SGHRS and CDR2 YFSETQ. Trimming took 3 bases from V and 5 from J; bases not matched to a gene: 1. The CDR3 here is CASSWGQGTGELFF. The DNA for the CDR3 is TGCGCCAGCAGCTGGGGACAGGGGACCGGGGAGCTGTTTTTT.

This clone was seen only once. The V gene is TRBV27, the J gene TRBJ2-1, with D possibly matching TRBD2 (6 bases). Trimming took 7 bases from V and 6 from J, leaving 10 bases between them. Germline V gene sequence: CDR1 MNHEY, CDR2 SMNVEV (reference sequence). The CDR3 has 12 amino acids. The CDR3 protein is CASKGTSNEQFF. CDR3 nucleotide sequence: TGTGCCAGCAAAGGGACTTCCAATGAGCAGTTCTTC.

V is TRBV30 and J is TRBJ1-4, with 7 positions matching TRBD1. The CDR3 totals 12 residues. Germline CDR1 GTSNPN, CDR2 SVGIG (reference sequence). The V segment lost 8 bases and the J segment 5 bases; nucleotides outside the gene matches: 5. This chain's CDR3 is CAPKQGNEKLFF. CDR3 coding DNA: TGTGCCCCGAAACAGGGGAATGAAAAACTGTTTTTT.